Included here is one T cell receptor (beta chain) sequence, with context. The antigen remains unidentified. The data stem from a study of T cells in localized non-small cell lung cancer. General study results and limits: Heterogeneity stays possible, as sequencing covered only one tumor region.

TCRdb's table, derived via immunoSEQ multiplex PCR, lists solely in-frame clones and lacks some. This table has roughly 16,000 clones, about 88% appearing once. In germline, CDR1 is MDHEN, CDR2 SYDVKM. There are 13 residues in the CDR3. With 6 bases removed from V and 3 bases from J, the gap between germline ends came to 8 bases. The sequencing used peripheral blood, collected before any cancer treatment. The origin of this receptor is a female donor over 55 with stage III squamous cell lung carcinoma. V usage is TRBV28 and J usage is TRBJ1-4; D not resolved. CDR3 sequence: CASRGSPNEKLFF. CDR3 nucleotide sequence: TGTGCCAGCAGGGGCAGCCCTAATGAAAAACTGTTTTTT.